This T cell receptor beta chain is from a study of human T cells and chemical hapten exposure. In its sample, this clonotype was seen a few times. Time point here: healthy volunteer bleed at 2 weeks. Extraction yielded total RNA from whole blood (unfractionated). V was pared by 4 bases and J by 3 bases, with 10 bases between. CDR1 and CDR2 from the germline V gene are SGHRS and YFSETQ. This CDR3 comprises 14 residues. TCRdb reprocessed the RACE reads with MiXCR, giving one entry per CDR3 protein. The data hold some 46,000 distinct CDR3 sequences, with over 3.5% observed a single time. The TCR sequence derives from a female donor in good health. Some clones in this sample may be carry-over from other donors' samples. What was sequenced was whole blood. The rearrangement joins TRBV5-1 to TRBJ1-4; D is unclear. Here the CDR3 reads CASSPRDSNEKLFF. The CDR3 DNA reads as TGCGCCAGCAGCCCTAGGGATTCTAATGAAAAACTGTTTTTT.